The clone carrying this T cell receptor (beta chain) occurred once. Germline assignment: CDR1 SGHRS and CDR2 YFSETQ. The CDR3 has 15 amino acids. Unmatched junction bases numbered 3, after V lost 4 bases and J lost 0 bases. Study donors comprised healthy, HIV-negative adults devoid of recent acute infection or vaccination. The authors split each subset's genomic DNA evenly across several immunoSEQ plates. Sorted-subset replicate PCRs used approximately 200 ng of genomic DNA. This amount corresponded to some 30,000 T cell genomes. Profiled with immunoSEQ multiplex PCR; TCRdb holds only in-frame clones, not every one. Counted here are some 1 million clones, approximately 68% occurring once; the ten biggest clones make up around 1.5%. This entry belongs to a study of shared clonotypes between healthy human individuals. Study-level information: Each donor's CD4 naive and CD4 memory cells filled three plates apiece, CD8 naive two, and CD8 memory one.

The V gene is TRBV5-1, the J gene TRBJ2-3; 9 nucleotides align to TRBD1. The TCR sequence derives from a man younger than 30 in good health. Material: memory CD4+ T cells sorted from blood. Described subset: CD45RA-negative fraction. The CDR3 DNA is TGCGCCAGCAGCGCCGGGACAGGGAGCACAGATACGCAGTATTTT. Translating gives CASSAGTGSTDTQYF. Drawing the rest from reference TRBV5-1 and TRBJ2-3, the complete variable domain is KAGVTQTPRYLIKTRGQQVTLSCSPISGHRSVSWYQQTPGQGLQFLFEYFSETQRNKGNFPGRFSGRQFSNSRSEMNVSTLELGDSALYLCASSAGTGSTDTQYFGPGTRLTVL.